Listed below are T cell receptor beta chains from one sample, sequenced in a study of read filtering for tumor transcriptome and immune sequencing. MiXCR, applied by TCRdb to the reads, yields one record per CDR3 protein. Among 20,000 to 30,000 distinct CDR3 sequences listed, approximately 22% were seen once. The sequenced sample was a population of CD138-negative cells sorted from bone marrow. The receptors stem from a donor over 35 with multiple myeloma. The CDR3 runs from the conserved cysteine through the conserved F or W. The D gene is left open where the match is weak. The size of a clone is reported for some rows only, either as once, few or many, or as a class for expanded clones.

>TRBJ2-5|.|14|TRBV10-3|.
CAISSGTVQETQYF
TGTGCCATCAGCTCAGGGACGGTACAAGAGACCCAGTACTTC
>TRBJ2-7|TRBD1|14|TRBV10-1|many
CASSDPGQPYEQYF
TGCGCCAGCAGTGACCCGGGACAGCCCTACGAGCAGTACTTC
>TRBJ2-1|.|10|TRBV2|many
CASSGYGQFF
TGTGCCAGCTCGGGGTATGGGCAGTTCTTC
>TRBJ2-6|.|16|TRBV19|many
CASSATGFSGANVLTF
TGTGCCAGTAGTGCTACAGGGTTTTCTGGGGCCAACGTCCTGACTTTC
>TRBJ2-1|.|15|TRBV28|many
CASSLLSPPYNEQFF
TGTGCCAGCAGTTTATTGTCCCCCCCATACAATGAGCAGTTCTTC
>TRBJ2-1|.|15|TRBV7-3|many
CASSPHPSSYNEQFF
TGTGCCAGCAGCCCTCACCCGAGCTCCTACAATGAGCAGTTCTTC
>TRBJ2-1|TRBD2|14|TRBV19|many
CASGTGTSINEQFF
TGTGCCAGTGGGACCGGGACTAGTATCAATGAGCAGTTCTTC
>TRBJ2-5|TRBD2|13|TRBV20-1|few
CSGGGGVMETQYF
TGCAGTGGGGGCGGGGGGGTCATGGAGACCCAGTACTTC
>TRBJ2-5|.|13|TRBV4-2|many
CASSHRVAETQYF
TGTGCCAGCAGCCATAGGGTCGCCGAGACCCAGTACTTC
>TRBJ2-1|TRBD2|15|TRBV9|medium-sized
CASSFQGTSHNEQFF
TGTGCCAGCAGCTTCCAGGGGACTAGCCACAATGAGCAGTTCTTC
>TRBJ2-6|.|16|TRBV29-1|many
CSVEATGISGANVLTF
TGCAGCGTTGAAGCTACAGGCATCTCTGGGGCCAACGTCCTGACTTTC
>TRBJ2-6|.|18|TRBV5-1|many
CASSDLRVASSGANVLTF
TGCGCCAGCAGCGACTTGAGGGTCGCCTCCTCTGGGGCCAACGTCCTGACTTTC
>TRBJ2-3|.|14|TRBV6-5|.
CASSYSPGVDTQYF
TGTGCCAGCAGTTACTCGCCAGGGGTCGATACGCAGTATTTT
>TRBJ2-5|.|12|TRBV7-2|many
CASSLSTETQYF
TGTGCCAGCAGCCTCAGTACCGAGACCCAGTACTTC
>TRBJ2-3|TRBD2|18|TRBV6-5|once
CASSHSPFGGAGADTQYF
TGTGCCAGCAGTCACTCCCCTTTCGGGGGGGCCGGTGCAGATACGCAGTATTTT
>TRBJ2-3|.|12|TRBV20-1|many
CSARDSRDTQYF
TGCAGTGCTAGAGATAGCAGAGATACGCAGTATTTT
>TRBJ2-7|.|15|TRBV28|few
CASSPNPGLSYEQYF
TGTGCCAGCAGTCCTAATCCAGGGTTATCCTACGAGCAGTACTTC